Listed here are 30 T cell receptor beta chains from one sample, sequenced in a study of CD8 T cells in ankylosing spondylitis. From the 5' RACE reads, TCRdb called clonotypes with MiXCR, one entry per CDR3 protein. The sample contains approximately 150,000 distinct CDR3 sequences, around a tenth of which appear only once. What was sequenced was blood, either unsorted or a sorted T cell fraction (not recorded which). Receptor source: a female donor with ankylosing spondylitis or in good health (not recorded which).

This clonotype occurred a few times. The rearrangement joins TRBV28 to TRBJ2-1; D remains unclear. The CDR3 spans 16 residues. V was shortened by 1 base and J by 4 bases, with 14 bases between the two germline ends. Per the germline V gene, CDR1 is MDHEN and CDR2 is SYDVKM. CDR3 nucleotides: TGTGCCAGCAGTTTATATGTTCTCCAACTATACAATGAGCAGTTCTTC. Protein product: CASSLYVLQLYNEQFF. The whole variable domain, remainder taken from reference TRBV28 and TRBJ2-1, is DVKVTQSSRYLVKRTGEKVFLECVQDMDHENMFWYRQDPGLGLRLIYFSYDVKMKEKGDIPEGYSVSREKKERFSLILESASTNQTSMYLCASSLYVLQLYNEQFFGPGTRLTVL.

The chain carries TRBV20-1 and TRBJ2-1, with 7 bases fitting TRBD2. The CDR3 extends over 18 amino acids. Looked up from germline, CDR1 is DFQATT and CDR2 is SNEGSKA (reference sequence). With V trimmed by 0 bases and J by 4 bases, 15 bases remained unmatched. The CDR3 DNA follows: TGCAGTGCTAGAGATCAGGTTGCGGGACTACCCTTTTACAATGAGCAGTTCTTC. Translating it yields CSARDQVAGLPFYNEQFF.

This clonotype was detected many times. The chain recombines TRBV5-1 with TRBJ1-2; no reliable D call. Germline lookup yields CDR1 SGHRS and CDR2 YFSETQ. The V end lost 7 bases, the J end lost 2 bases, and 21 bases lay between the germline ends. CDR3 length: 16 amino acids. The CDR3 DNA reads as TGCGCCAGCGCACCCCTCCAAATTGACGGGAACTATGGCTACACCTTC. Encoded protein: CASAPLQIDGNYGYTF.

V gene TRBV11-2 combines with J gene TRBJ1-5, with D hard to call. This CDR3 spans 12 amino acids. The germline V gene encodes CDR1 SGHAT and CDR2 FQNNGV. With 1 base removed from V and 7 bases from J, the gap between germline ends came to 5 bases. CDR3: CASSLVGQPQHF. The CDR3 bases are TGTGCCAGCAGCTTAGTCGGGCAGCCCCAGCATTTT.

This clonotype was seen a few times. The genes are TRBV12-3 or TRBV12-4 and TRBJ2-3; no firm D call. Deletions cut 6 bases from V and 2 bases from J, with 18 bases between. The CDR3 covers 16 residues. CDR3 in amino acids: CASSSPLDPTTDTQYF. CDR3 in DNA: TGTGCCAGCAGCTCCCCCTTGGACCCCACCACAGATACGCAGTATTTT.

This clonotype was detected only a few times. V gene TRBV29-1 combines with J gene TRBJ1-2; tentative D call: TRBD1 (6 bases). The CDR3 is made up of 15 amino acids. In germline, CDR1 is SQVTM, CDR2 ANQGSEA. V gave up 3 bases and J gave up 2 bases, with 16 bases separating them. In DNA, the CDR3 is TGCAGCGTTGACAGGGGTGGGGGCCCGAACTATGGCTACACCTTC. Amino acid sequence: CSVDRGGGPNYGYTF.

V is TRBV11-1 and J is TRBJ2-1, with 8 bases identical to TRBD2. Germline trimming cut 6 bases from V and 5 bases from J; bases unmatched to any gene: 15. Looked up from germline, CDR1 is SGHAT and CDR2 is FQDESV (reference sequence). This CDR3 comprises 17 residues. CDR3 DNA sequence: TGTGCCAGCAGTCAAGGTCGGGGCGGGAGGACCAACAATGAGCAGTTCTTC. This gives the protein CASSQGRGGRTNNEQFF. The variable domain in full, with the rest retrieved from reference TRBV11-1 and TRBJ2-1, is EAEVAQSPRYKITEKSQAVAFWCDPISGHATLYWYRQILGQGPELLVQFQDESVVDDSQLPKDRFSAERLKGVDSTLKIQPAELGDSAMYLCASSQGRGGRTNNEQFFGPGTRLTVL.

The chain employs TRBV7-2 and TRBJ2-1, with TRBD2 identical over 14 bases. Germline values: CDR1 SGHTA, CDR2 FQGNSA. This CDR3 comprises 14 residues. The J segment lost 15 bases and the V segment lost 4 bases, leaving 8 bases of the junction unmatched. Written as DNA, the CDR3 is TGTGCCAGCAGCTACGGACTAGCGGGAGGAACATGGTTCTTC. Encoded protein: CASSYGLAGGTWFF.

This clonotype was counted at least ten times. The J gene is TRBJ2-3, the V gene TRBV12-3 or TRBV12-4; D is uncertain. This CDR3 spans 14 amino acids. The V end was cut by 5 bases, the J end by 0 bases, with 9 bases between. CDR3 sequence reads: CASSTVVSTDTQYF. CDR3 in DNA: TGTGCCAGCAGTACCGTAGTGAGCACAGATACGCAGTATTTT.

V usage is TRBV9 and J usage is TRBJ2-1; 11 bases are a match to TRBD2. The length of the CDR3 is 15 residues. Looked up from germline, CDR1 is SGDLS and CDR2 is YYNGEE. V trimming: 2 bases; J trimming: 7 bases; junction bases outside the gene matches: 5. The CDR3 DNA reads TGTGCCAGCAGCGTTAGCGGGAGGGCCCCGAATGAGCAGTTCTTC. It is translated as CASSVSGRAPNEQFF.

This clonotype was observed a handful of times. This sequence joins TRBV28 and TRBJ2-3; 8 bases line up with TRBD1. V trimming: 1 base; J trimming: 5 bases; junction bases outside the gene matches: 5. Looked up from germline, CDR1 is MDHEN and CDR2 is SYDVKM. This CDR3 contains 15 residues. CDR3 protein: CASSLYGTGRDTQYF. The CDR3 coding sequence is TGTGCCAGCAGTTTATACGGGACAGGAAGAGATACGCAGTATTTT.

This clonotype was observed many times. This sequence joins TRBV29-1 and TRBJ2-1; D gene unclear. The CDR3 is 12 residues long. Trimming removed 3 bases at V and 8 bases at J, with 11 bases between. Germline V gives CDR1 SQVTM, CDR2 ANQGSEA. The chain's CDR3 is CSVEQSYDEQFF. The CDR3, as DNA: TGCAGCGTTGAGCAAAGTTACGATGAGCAGTTCTTC.

This clonotype was detected only a few times. This sequence joins TRBV19 and TRBJ1-5, with TRBD1 matching 7 bases. With V trimmed by 5 bases and J by 1 base, 5 bases remained unmatched. CDR1 and CDR2 from the germline V gene are LNHDA and SQIVND (reference sequence). The CDR3 sequence is 15 residues long. The CDR3 region is CASSPRTGSNQPQHF. CDR3 bases: TGTGCCAGTAGTCCCCGGACAGGAAGCAATCAGCCCCAGCATTTT. The full variable domain, completed using reference TRBV19 and TRBJ1-5, is DGGITQSPKYLFRKEGQNVTLSCEQNLNHDAMYWYRQDPGQGLRLIYYSQIVNDFQKGDIAEGYSVSREKKESFPLTVTSAQKNPTAFYLCASSPRTGSNQPQHFGDGTRLSIL.

This chain uses TRBV4-1 with TRBJ2-7; D is ambiguous. V was pared by 0 bases and J by 3 bases, with 15 bases between. The CDR3 is made up of 16 amino acids. Germline V gene sequence: CDR1 MGHRA, CDR2 YSYEKL. The CDR3 DNA sequence: TGCGCCAGCAGCCAAGAACCAGAATCTGGATTCTACGAGCAGTACTTC. Its translation: CASSQEPESGFYEQYF.

This clonotype showed up just a few times. The chain employs TRBV10-3 and TRBJ2-7; D may be TRBD2 (6 bases). This CDR3 is built from 16 residues. CDR1 ENHRY and CDR2 SYGVKD come from the germline V gene. The V gene lost 5 bases and the J gene lost 1 base, with 18 bases spanning the gap. The DNA of the CDR3 is TGTGCCATCAGTAGATCCACCGGGAGCGGGTCCTACGAGCAGTACTTC. It translates to CAISRSTGSGSYEQYF.

This clonotype was recorded many times. V and J are TRBV29-1 and TRBJ1-2; D is undetermined. The CDR3 runs to 13 residues. Germline CDR1 is SQVTM and CDR2 is ANQGSEA. V lost 1 base to trimming and J lost 2 bases, with 8 bases between them. The CDR3 sequence: CSVEGAENYGYTF. CDR3 sequence (DNA): TGCAGCGTTGAAGGGGCGGAAAACTATGGCTACACCTTC.

This chain links TRBV5-4 with TRBJ2-2; unclear D gene. This CDR3 is 14 amino acids long. In germline, CDR1 is SGHNT, CDR2 YYREEE (reference sequence). Trimming cost V 3 bases and J 2 bases, with 8 bases left between them. The CDR3 reads CASSSPYNTGELFF. Written as DNA, the CDR3 is TGTGCCAGCAGCTCGCCTTATAACACCGGGGAGCTGTTTTTT.

The rearrangement joins TRBV4-3 to TRBJ2-3; the match to TRBD2 covers 10 bases. The junction had 11 bases not matched to a gene; V was cut back by 0 bases and J by 14 bases. Germline V gene lookup returns CDR1 LGHNA and CDR2 YSLEER. The CDR3 loop spans 15 amino acids. The CDR3 loop is CASSQDRLAGVKPYF. CDR3 bases: TGCGCCAGCAGCCAAGATAGGCTAGCGGGAGTCAAACCGTATTTT.

This clonotype was seen ten or more times. The V gene is TRBV14, the J gene TRBJ2-1; possibly TRBD2 for D (6 bases). The CDR3 runs 15 residues. In germline, CDR1 is SGHDN, CDR2 FVKESK. V was shortened by 4 bases and J by 4 bases, with 14 bases between the two germline ends. The CDR3 nucleotides are TGTGCCAGCAGCCCGACTAGAATGGGGTACAATGAGCAGTTCTTC. Its translation: CASSPTRMGYNEQFF.

This clonotype was seen repeatedly, ten times or more. In nucleotides, the CDR3 is TGTGCCAGCAGCGTAGGCGACGCCTCCTACGAGCAGTACTTC. Translation gives CASSVGDASYEQYF. The chain carries TRBV9 and TRBJ2-7; D is unresolved. This CDR3 region has 14 residues. Germline V gives CDR1 SGDLS, CDR2 YYNGEE. V shed 0 bases and J shed 0 bases, with 7 bases lying between them.

This clonotype was found a few times. The V call is TRBV19, the J call TRBJ2-1, with TRBD2 as a possible D gene (6 bases). Germline V gene data show CDR1 as LNHDA and CDR2 as SQIVND (reference sequence). The CDR3 totals 13 residues. Trimming removed 5 bases at V and 7 bases at J, with 12 bases between. CDR3 coding DNA: TGTGCCAGTAGTCCCGGAGGGGAGAATGAGCAGTTCTTC. This encodes CASSPGGENEQFF.

V and J are TRBV20-1 and TRBJ2-1; TRBD1 is a possible D gene (5 bases). This CDR3 has 15 residues. The germline V and J ends were trimmed by 2 bases and 0 bases, with 11 bases remaining between them. Germline V lookup: CDR1 DFQATT, CDR2 SNEGSKA (reference sequence). The CDR3 coding sequence is TGCAGTGCTAGACCTACAGGTATCTCCTACAATGAGCAGTTCTTC. It translates to CSARPTGISYNEQFF.

This clonotype was found a few times. J is TRBJ1-2 and V is TRBV5-1; unclear D gene. Germline-derived CDR1 and CDR2 are SGHRS and YFSETQ. V shed 4 bases and J shed 3 bases, with 10 bases lying between them. The CDR3 covers 13 residues. For the CDR3, the DNA is TGCGCCAGCAGCAACGGAGCCTACTATGGCTACACCTTC. Translation: CASSNGAYYGYTF.

This chain links TRBV2 with TRBJ2-4, with D perhaps matching TRBD1 (6 bases). CDR1 is SNHLY, CDR2 FYNNEI, per germline. This CDR3 is 13 amino acids long. Between the trimmed V and J ends, which lost 5 bases and 1 base, there was a span of 6 bases. The CDR3: CASSRGAKNIQYF. CDR3 bases: TGTGCCAGCAGTAGGGGGGCCAAAAACATTCAGTACTTC.

This clonotype was observed a few times. The chain combines TRBV9 with TRBJ2-3, with D unresolved. The CDR3 covers 14 residues. V was shortened by 6 bases and J by 3 bases, with 14 bases between the two germline ends. In germline, CDR1 is SGDLS, CDR2 YYNGEE. The DNA of the CDR3 is TGTGCCAGCACGGTGGGCGGTGGGACAGATACGCAGTATTTT. Amino acids: CASTVGGGTDTQYF.

This clonotype was observed at least ten times. This chain uses TRBV4-3 with TRBJ2-1; 7 bases align to TRBD2. The CDR3 consists of 15 residues. The junction had 4 bases not matched to a gene; V was cut back by 1 base and J by 4 bases. Germline-derived CDR1 and CDR2 are LGHNA and YSLEER. CDR3 DNA sequence: TGCGCCAGCAGCCAAGGGGGAGGGATGTACAATGAGCAGTTCTTC. Protein sequence: CASSQGGGMYNEQFF.

This clonotype has just a few counts. The chain employs TRBV7-8 and TRBJ1-5; a weak D match, TRBD1 (6 bases). CDR1 is SGHVS and CDR2 is FQNEAQ in the germline V gene. The CDR3 runs to 14 residues. V lost 6 bases, J lost 6 bases, and 15 bases lay in between. The CDR3 coding sequence is TGTGCCAGCAGTCCAACAGGGTATACTCAGCCCCAGCATTTT. It yields the protein CASSPTGYTQPQHF.

This clonotype was detected a few times. This chain uses TRBV6-5 with TRBJ1-1; tentative D call: TRBD1 (5 bases). The CDR3 consists of 13 residues. Germline-derived CDR1 and CDR2 are MNHEY and SVGAGI. The germline V and J ends were trimmed by 2 bases and 1 base, with 5 bases remaining between them. CDR3 amino acids: CASSYQGNTEAFF. DNA of the CDR3: TGTGCCAGCAGTTACCAGGGGAACACTGAAGCTTTCTTT.

V usage is TRBV20-1 and J usage is TRBJ1-1; D is uncertain. V lost 7 bases and J lost 2, with 17 bases in between. CDR1 and CDR2 (germline): DFQATT, SNEGSKA (reference sequence). The CDR3 runs 14 residues. The chain's CDR3 is CSVRSRGGNTEAFF. The CDR3 DNA follows: TGCAGTGTTCGGAGTCGCGGCGGTAACACTGAAGCTTTCTTT.

The sample holds a few counts of this clonotype. The chain links TRBV5-1 to TRBJ2-7, with D perhaps TRBD1 (6 bases). The CDR3 is 15 residues long. Germline loops: CDR1 SGHRS, CDR2 YFSETQ. The ends were cut back, 0 bases at V and 0 bases at J, with 10 bases in the middle. CDR3 bases: TGCGCCAGCAGCTTGGGGACAGAGCACTCCTACGAGCAGTACTTC. This codes for CASSLGTEHSYEQYF. Full variable domain (missing parts from reference TRBV5-1 and TRBJ2-7): KAGVTQTPRYLIKTRGQQVTLSCSPISGHRSVSWYQQTPGQGLQFLFEYFSETQRNKGNFPGRFSGRQFSNSRSEMNVSTLELGDSALYLCASSLGTEHSYEQYFGPGTRLTVT.